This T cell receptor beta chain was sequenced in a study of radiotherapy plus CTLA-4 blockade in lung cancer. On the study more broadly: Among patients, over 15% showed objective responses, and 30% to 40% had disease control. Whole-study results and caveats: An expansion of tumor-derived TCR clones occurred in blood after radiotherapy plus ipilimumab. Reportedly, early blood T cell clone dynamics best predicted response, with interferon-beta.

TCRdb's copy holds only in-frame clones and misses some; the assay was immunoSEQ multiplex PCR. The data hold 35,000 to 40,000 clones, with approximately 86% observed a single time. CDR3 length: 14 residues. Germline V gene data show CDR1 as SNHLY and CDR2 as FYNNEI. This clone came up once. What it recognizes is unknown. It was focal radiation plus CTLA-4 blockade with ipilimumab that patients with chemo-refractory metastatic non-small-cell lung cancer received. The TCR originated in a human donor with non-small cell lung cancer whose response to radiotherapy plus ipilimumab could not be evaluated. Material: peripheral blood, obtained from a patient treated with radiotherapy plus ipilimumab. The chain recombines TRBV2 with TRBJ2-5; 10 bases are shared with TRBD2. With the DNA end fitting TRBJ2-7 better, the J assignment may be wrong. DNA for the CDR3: TGTGCCAGCAGTGAGAGCGGGGGGGCCTACGAGCAGTACTTC. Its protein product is CASSESGGAYEQYF.